This T cell receptor (beta chain) derives from a study of blood T cell repertoires in COVID-19. Overall study: Spain, Italy and the United States supplied samples that represented acute and convalescent COVID-19. Sample material is recorded as cDNA or gDNA derived from T cells, B-cell-depleted T cells, or PBMCs.

Measured with immunoSEQ multiplex PCR; TCRdb has only the in-frame clones, and not every one. The sample consists of hundreds of thousands of clones, around 87% of them appearing once. CDR3 length: 13 amino acids. Per the germline V gene, CDR1 is PRHDT and CDR2 is FYEKMQ (reference sequence). The V end was cut by 6 bases, the J end by 1 base, with 10 bases between. The J gene is TRBJ2-7, the V gene TRBV13; D perhaps matches TRBD2 (7 bases). The specimen sequenced was peripheral blood. The sequence was obtained from a woman aged 40 to 50 who had recovered from COVID-19. The CDR3: CASRGGGSYEQYF. CDR3 in DNA: TGTGCCAGCAGAGGGGGGGGGTCCTACGAGCAGTACTTC.